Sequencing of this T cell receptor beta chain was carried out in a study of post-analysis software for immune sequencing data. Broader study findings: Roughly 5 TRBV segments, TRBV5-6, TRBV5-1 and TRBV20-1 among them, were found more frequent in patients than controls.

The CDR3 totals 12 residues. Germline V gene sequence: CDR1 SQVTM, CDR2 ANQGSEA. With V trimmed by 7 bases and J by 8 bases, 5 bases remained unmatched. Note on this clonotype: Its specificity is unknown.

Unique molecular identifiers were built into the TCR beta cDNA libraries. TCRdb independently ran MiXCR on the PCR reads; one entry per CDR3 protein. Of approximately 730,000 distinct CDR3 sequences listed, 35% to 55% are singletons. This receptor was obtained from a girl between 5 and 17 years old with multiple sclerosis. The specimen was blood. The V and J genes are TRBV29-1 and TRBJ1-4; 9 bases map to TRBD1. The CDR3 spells CSARTGVEKLFF. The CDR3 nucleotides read TGCAGCGCTCGGACAGGGGTGGAAAAACTGTTTTTT.